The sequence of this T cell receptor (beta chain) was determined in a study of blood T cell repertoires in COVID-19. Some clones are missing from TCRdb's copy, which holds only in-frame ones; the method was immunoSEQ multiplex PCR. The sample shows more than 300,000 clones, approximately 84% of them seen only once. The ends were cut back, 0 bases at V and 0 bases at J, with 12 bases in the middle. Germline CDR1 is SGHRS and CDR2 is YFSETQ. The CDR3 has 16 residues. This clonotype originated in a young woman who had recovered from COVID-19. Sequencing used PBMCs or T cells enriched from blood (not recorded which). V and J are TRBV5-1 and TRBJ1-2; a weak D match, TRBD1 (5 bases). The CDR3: CASSLGLDSSNYGYTF. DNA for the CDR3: TGCGCCAGCAGCTTGGGCCTTGACAGCTCTAACTATGGCTACACCTTC.